This T cell receptor beta chain was retrieved from a study of PD-1 blockade in classical Hodgkin lymphoma. The V end lost 10 bases, the J end lost 4 bases, and 11 bases lay between the germline ends. Germline values: CDR1 MNHEY, CDR2 SMNVEV (reference sequence). This CDR3 comprises 12 residues. Repertoires were generated with immunoSEQ multiplex PCR, while TCRdb's copy carries only in-frame clones and drops some. The sample has about 64,000 clones; approximately 92% are singletons. The time point here: cycle 4 day 1 (C4D1), after six to seven weeks of nivolumab. Relapse after autologous stem cell transplantation occurred in every patient, and brentuximab vedotin exposure varied.

The specimen was peripheral blood mononuclear cells (PBMCs), collected before the fourth cycle of nivolumab. J is TRBJ1-5 and V is TRBV27, with a weak D call TRBD1 (5 bases). The sequence derives from a human donor with classical Hodgkin lymphoma. CDR3 DNA: TGTGCCACAGGGCCCCCGAATCAGCCCCAGCATTTT. It yields the protein CATGPPNQPQHF.